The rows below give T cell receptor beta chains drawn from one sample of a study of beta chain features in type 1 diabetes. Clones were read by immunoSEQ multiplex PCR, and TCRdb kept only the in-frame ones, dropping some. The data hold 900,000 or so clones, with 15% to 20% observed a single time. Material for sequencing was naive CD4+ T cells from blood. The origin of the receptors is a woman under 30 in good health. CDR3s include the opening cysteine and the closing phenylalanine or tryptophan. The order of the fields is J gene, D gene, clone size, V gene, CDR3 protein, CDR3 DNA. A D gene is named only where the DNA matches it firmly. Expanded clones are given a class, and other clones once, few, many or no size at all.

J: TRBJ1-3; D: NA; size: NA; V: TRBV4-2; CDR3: CASSPGPTAGNTIYF; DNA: TGTGCCAGCAGCCCGGGACCTACAGCTGGAAACACCATATATTTT
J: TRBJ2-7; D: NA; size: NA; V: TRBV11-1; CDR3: CASSPRTVEEQYF; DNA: TGTGCCAGCAGCCCCCGGACAGTGGAGGAGCAGTACTTC
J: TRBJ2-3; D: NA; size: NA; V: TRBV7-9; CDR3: CASSLRRQTDTQYF; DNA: TGTGCCAGCAGCTTAAGGCGACAGACAGATACGCAGTATTTT
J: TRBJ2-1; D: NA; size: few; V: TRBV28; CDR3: CASSFVRGSYNEQFF; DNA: TGTGCCAGCAGTTTTGTTAGGGGCTCCTACAATGAGCAGTTCTTC
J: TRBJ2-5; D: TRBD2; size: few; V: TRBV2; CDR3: CASSEWLAGVAETQYF; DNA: TGTGCCAGCAGTGAGTGGCTAGCGGGAGTGGCGGAGACCCAGTACTTC
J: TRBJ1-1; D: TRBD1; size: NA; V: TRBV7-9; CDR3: CASSPRLTGTANTEAFF; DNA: TGTGCCAGCAGCCCCAGGCTAACCGGGACAGCGAACACTGAAGCTTTCTTT
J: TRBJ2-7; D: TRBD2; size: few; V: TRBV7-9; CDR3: CASSLAGSASGSYEQYF; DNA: TGTGCCAGCAGCTTAGCGGGGTCGGCTAGCGGGTCCTACGAGCAGTACTTC
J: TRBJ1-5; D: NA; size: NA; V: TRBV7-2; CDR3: CASSLGTRGQPQHF; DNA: TGTGCCAGCAGCTTAGGGACCAGGGGACAGCCCCAGCATTTT
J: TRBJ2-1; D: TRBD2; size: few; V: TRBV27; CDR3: CASTATSGRGNEQFF; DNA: TGTGCCAGCACCGCGACTAGCGGGAGAGGCAATGAGCAGTTCTTC
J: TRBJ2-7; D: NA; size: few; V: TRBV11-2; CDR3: CASSLHYEQYF; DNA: TGTGCCAGCAGCTTACATTACGAGCAGTACTTC
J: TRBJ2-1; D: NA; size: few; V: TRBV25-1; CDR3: CASSLLGSSYNEQFF; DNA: TGTGCCAGCAGCCTGTTAGGGAGCTCCTACAATGAGCAGTTCTTC
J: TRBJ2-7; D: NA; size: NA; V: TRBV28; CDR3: CASSSWQGRILVYEQYF; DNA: TGTGCCAGCAGTTCTTGGCAGGGTAGGATATTAGTCTACGAGCAGTACTTC
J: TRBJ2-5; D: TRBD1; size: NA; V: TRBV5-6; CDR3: CASSLVQGAGETQYF; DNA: TGTGCCAGCAGCTTGGTACAGGGGGCAGGAGAGACCCAGTACTTC
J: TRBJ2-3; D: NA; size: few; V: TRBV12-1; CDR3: CASSSRQGGTDTQYF; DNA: TGTGCCAGCAGCTCCCGACAGGGCGGCACAGATACGCAGTATTTT
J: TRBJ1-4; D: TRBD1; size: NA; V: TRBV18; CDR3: CASSPDRSNEKLFF; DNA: TGTGCCAGCTCACCGGACAGGTCTAATGAAAAACTGTTTTTT
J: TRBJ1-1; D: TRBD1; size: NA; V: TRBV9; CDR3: CASSVGGAGGMNTEAFF; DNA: TGTGCCAGCAGCGTAGGAGGAGCAGGGGGGATGAACACTGAAGCTTTCTTT